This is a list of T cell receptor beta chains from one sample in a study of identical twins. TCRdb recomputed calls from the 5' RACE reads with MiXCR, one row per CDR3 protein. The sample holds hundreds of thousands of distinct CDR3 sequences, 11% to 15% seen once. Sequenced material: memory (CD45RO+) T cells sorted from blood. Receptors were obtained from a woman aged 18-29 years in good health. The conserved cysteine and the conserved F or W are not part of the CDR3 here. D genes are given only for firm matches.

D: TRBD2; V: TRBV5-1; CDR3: VSSRRLAGVGETQY
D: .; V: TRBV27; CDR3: ASSPGPRQPQH
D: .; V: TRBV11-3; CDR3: ASSSTNFGYT
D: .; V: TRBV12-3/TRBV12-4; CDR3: ASSSARPRDTQY
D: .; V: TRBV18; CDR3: ASSPSLVLSGNTIY
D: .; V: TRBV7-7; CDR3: ASSLGAGVWTDTQY
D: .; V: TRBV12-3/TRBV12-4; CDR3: ASSPVWAISYNEQF
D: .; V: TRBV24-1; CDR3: ATSDSGTSYNEQF
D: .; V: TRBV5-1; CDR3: ASSFDSASYEQY
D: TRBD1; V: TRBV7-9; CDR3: ASSFGQGAGEQY
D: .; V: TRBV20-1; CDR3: SASQASRYNEQF
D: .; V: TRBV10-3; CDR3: ATHSSAEAF
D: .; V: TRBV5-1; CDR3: ASRRDTMNTEAF
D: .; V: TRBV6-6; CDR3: ATQIGPGRAF
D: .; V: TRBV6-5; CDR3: ASSYSRGMEQY
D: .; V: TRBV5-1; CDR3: ASSLSILGSNEAF
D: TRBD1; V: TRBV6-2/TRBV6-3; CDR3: ASKHPTGGYEQY
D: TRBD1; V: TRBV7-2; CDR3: ASSARQGSNTGELF
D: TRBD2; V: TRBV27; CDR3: ASSRQTTSAEQF
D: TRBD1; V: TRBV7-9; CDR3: ASSLDRSGNTIY
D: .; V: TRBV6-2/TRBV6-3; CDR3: ASSLPGAASEQF
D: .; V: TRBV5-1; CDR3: ASRPGIYSNQPQH
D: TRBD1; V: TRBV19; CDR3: ASSIGGTGVYNEQF
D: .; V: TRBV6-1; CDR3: ASRTRGFENEQF
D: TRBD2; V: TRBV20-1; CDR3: SAEGLDKETQY
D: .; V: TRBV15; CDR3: ATSRGRGPETQY
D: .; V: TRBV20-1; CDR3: CASLWGGQGDNEQF
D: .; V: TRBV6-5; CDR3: ASSWRGPTEAF
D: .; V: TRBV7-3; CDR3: ASSFSQGGIQY
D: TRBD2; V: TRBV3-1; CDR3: ASSQDWGTSGSNEQY
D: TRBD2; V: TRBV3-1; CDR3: ASSQDSGSVDTGELF
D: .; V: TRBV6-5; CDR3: ASSYQGSGDTQY
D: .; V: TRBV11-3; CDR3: ASSPKGTMNTEAF
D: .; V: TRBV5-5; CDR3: ASSLVGTLFYEQY
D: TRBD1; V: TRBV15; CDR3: ATSRDRGNTEAF
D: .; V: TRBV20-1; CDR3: SGARGLWETQY
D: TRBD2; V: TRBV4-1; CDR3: ASSQASGVYEQY
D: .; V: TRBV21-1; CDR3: ASSKGGWRMGSPLH
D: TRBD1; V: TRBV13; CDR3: ASSLGTGAYEQY
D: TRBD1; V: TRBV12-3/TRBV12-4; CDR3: ASMGSGTGQPQH
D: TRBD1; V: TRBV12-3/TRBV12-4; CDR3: ASSSGQAAY
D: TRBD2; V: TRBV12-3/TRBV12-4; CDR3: ASRSSGSTDTQY
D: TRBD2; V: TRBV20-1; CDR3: SASTSGKGYEQF
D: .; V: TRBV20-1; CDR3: SARVRARWNTEAF
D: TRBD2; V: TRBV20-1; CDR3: SALSGRDWNEQF
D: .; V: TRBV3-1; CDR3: ASSQRLQNTGELF
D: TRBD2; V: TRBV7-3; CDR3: ASRGGGAGELF
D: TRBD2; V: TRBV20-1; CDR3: SASGGLGKNIQY